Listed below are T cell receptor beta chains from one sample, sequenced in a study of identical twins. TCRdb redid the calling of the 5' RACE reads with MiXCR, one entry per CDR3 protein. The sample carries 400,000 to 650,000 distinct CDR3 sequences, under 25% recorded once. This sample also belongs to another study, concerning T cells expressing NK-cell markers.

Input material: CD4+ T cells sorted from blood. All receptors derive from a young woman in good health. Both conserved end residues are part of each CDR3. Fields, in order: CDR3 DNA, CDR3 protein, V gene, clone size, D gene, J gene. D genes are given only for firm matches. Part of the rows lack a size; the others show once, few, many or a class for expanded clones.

TGTGCCAGCAGTTTACTGGGCGGTGAGCAGTTCTTC	CASSLLGGEQFF	TRBV12-3/TRBV12-4	many	-	TRBJ2-1
TGTGCTAGTGGTTTGCACGCTAGCGGGGGGTCCCATGAGCAGTTCTTC	CASGLHASGGSHEQFF	TRBV12-5	-	TRBD2	TRBJ2-1
TGCGCCAGCAGCCCGGACGGGACAGGGAGCTCACCCCTCCACTTT	CASSPDGTGSSPLHF	TRBV5-1	few	TRBD1	TRBJ1-6
TGTGCCAGCACACCCTCCCCACCGAGCGGGAGGGTCCGAGAGACCCAGTACTTC	CASTPSPPSGRVRETQYF	TRBV9	-	TRBD2	TRBJ2-5
TGTGCCAGTACCCAGGGGTCTACCGGGGAGCTGTTTTTT	CASTQGSTGELFF	TRBV6-1	few	-	TRBJ2-2
TGTGCCAGCAGTTTTCGAGAGGATGAGCAGTTCTTC	CASSFREDEQFF	TRBV27	-	-	TRBJ2-1
TGTGCCAGCTCACCACCGACGGGACAGGGGGAAATCGGAGAGACCCAGTACTTC	CASSPPTGQGEIGETQYF	TRBV18	few	TRBD1	TRBJ2-5
TGCAGTGCTAGAGGGACAGGGCTTTTTTCGGGTTCACCCCTCCACTTT	CSARGTGLFSGSPLHF	TRBV20-1	-	TRBD1	TRBJ1-6
TGCAGCGTTCTCGTTAACGGGGCGTCCTACGAGCAGTACTTC	CSVLVNGASYEQYF	TRBV29-1	-	-	TRBJ2-7
TGTGCCAGCAGTTTTTCCGGGCCTAGCACAGATACGCAGTATTTT	CASSFSGPSTDTQYF	TRBV12-3/TRBV12-4	-	-	TRBJ2-3
TGTGCCAGCAGCCAAGAAAGCAGTAACTATGGCTACACCTTC	CASSQESSNYGYTF	TRBV14	-	-	TRBJ1-2
TGCAGTGCTAGGCGGGGGGAGACCTACGAGCAGTACTTC	CSARRGETYEQYF	TRBV20-1	few	TRBD2	TRBJ2-7
TGTGCCAGCTCACCCGGGACAGGGAGCTCTGGGGCCAACGTCCTGACTTTC	CASSPGTGSSGANVLTF	TRBV18	-	TRBD1	TRBJ2-6
TGTGCCAGCAGCCGACAGGGGGCCTACAATGAGCAGTTCTTC	CASSRQGAYNEQFF	TRBV12-3/TRBV12-4	many	TRBD1	TRBJ2-1
TGCAGTGCTAGCCCCGAGGGAGGCCCTGGCTACACCTTC	CSASPEGGPGYTF	TRBV20-1	few	-	TRBJ1-2
TGCAGCGTCGGGGACCCGACCCGGGGAGATACGCAGTATTTT	CSVGDPTRGDTQYF	TRBV29-1	few	-	TRBJ2-3
TGTGCCAGCAGTGAATCCCCATGGGATTCCTCTGGGGCCAACGTCCTGACTTTC	CASSESPWDSSGANVLTF	TRBV25-1	-	-	TRBJ2-6
TGCAGTGCTTACAGGGGGCTGAACTACGAGCAGTACTTC	CSAYRGLNYEQYF	TRBV20-1	few	TRBD1	TRBJ2-7